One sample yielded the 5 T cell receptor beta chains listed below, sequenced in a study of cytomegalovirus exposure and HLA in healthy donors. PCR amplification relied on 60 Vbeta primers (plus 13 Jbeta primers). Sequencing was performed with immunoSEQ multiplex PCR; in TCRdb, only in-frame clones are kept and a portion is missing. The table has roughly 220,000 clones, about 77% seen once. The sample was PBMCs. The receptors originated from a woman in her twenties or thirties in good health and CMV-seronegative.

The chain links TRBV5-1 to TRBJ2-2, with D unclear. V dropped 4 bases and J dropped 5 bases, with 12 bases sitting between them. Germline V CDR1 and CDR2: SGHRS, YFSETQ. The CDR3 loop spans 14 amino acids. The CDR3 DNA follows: TGCGCCAGCAGCCCTGGCGGCGGAACCGGGGAGCTGTTTTTT. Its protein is CASSPGGGTGELFF. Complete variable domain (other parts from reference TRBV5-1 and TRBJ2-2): KAGVTQTPRYLIKTRGQQVTLSCSPISGHRSVSWYQQTPGQGLQFLFEYFSETQRNKGNFPGRFSGRQFSNSRSEMNVSTLELGDSALYLCASSPGGGTGELFFGEGSRLTVL.

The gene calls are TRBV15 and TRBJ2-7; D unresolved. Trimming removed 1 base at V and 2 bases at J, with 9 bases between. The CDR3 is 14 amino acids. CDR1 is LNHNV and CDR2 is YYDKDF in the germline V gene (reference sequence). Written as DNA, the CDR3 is TGTGCCACCAGCAGAGTAATGGCCCCCTACGAGCAGTACTTC. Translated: CATSRVMAPYEQYF.

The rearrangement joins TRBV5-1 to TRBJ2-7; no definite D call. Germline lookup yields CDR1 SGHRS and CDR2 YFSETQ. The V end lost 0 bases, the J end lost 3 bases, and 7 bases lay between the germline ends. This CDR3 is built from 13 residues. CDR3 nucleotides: TGCGCCAGCAGCTTGGACGGGTACTACGAGCAGTACTTC. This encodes CASSLDGYYEQYF.

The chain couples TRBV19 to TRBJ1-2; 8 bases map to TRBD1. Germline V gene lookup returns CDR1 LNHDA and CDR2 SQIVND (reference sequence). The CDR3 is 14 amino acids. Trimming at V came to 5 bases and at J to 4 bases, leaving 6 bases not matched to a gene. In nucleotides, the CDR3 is TGTGCCAGTAGTTCCCAGGGGGCGACCTATGGCTACACCTTC. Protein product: CASSSQGATYGYTF.

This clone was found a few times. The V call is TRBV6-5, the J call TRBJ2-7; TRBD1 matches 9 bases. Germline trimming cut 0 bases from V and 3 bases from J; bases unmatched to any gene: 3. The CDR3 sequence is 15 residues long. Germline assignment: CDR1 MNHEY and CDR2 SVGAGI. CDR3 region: CASSYSRDRDYEQYF. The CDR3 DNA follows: TGTGCCAGCAGTTACTCCCGGGACAGGGACTACGAGCAGTACTTC.